This T cell receptor beta chain emerged from a study of T cell repertoires in cytomegalovirus infection. CDR3 length: 16 amino acids. Trimming cost V 2 bases and J 4 bases, with 15 bases left between them. Notes on the study in general: Using cumulative public TCR beta family frequency, the authors identified those who carried CMV together with the relevant HLA. The ex vivo response was dominated by HLA-C-restricted CMV-specific TCR beta clonotypes.

This clonotype was counted at least ten times. Its antigen is not known. TCRdb re-analysed the reads in MiXCR, keeping a single row per CDR3 protein. Counted here are around 710,000 distinct CDR3 sequences, about 27% occurring once; the ten biggest clones make up around 12%. The sequence came from a human donor in good health (CMV status not recorded). Some clones in this sample may be carry-over from other donors' samples. The material sequenced was cultured CD8+ T cells from PBMCs, taken from culture after CMV antigen stimulation. The chain links TRBV12-3 or TRBV12-4 to TRBJ1-5; D is unresolved. The CDR3 loop reads CASSLSPRASNQPQHF. The CDR3 DNA is TGTGCCAGCAGTTTATCTCCTAGAGCATCAAATCAGCCCCAGCATTTT.